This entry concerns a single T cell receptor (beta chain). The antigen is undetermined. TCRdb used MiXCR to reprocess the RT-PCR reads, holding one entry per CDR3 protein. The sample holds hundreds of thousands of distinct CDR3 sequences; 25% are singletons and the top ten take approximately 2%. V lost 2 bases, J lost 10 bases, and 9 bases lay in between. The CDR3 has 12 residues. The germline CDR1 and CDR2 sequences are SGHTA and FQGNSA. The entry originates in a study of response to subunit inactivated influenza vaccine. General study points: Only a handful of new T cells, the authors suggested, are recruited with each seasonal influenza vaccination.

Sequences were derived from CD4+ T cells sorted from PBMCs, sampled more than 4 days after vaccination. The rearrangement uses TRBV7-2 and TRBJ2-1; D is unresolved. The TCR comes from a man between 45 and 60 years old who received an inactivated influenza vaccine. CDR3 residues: CASSLNVGEQFF. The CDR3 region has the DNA TGTGCCAGCAGCTTAAACGTGGGAGAGCAGTTCTTC.